This T cell receptor (beta chain) was sequenced during a study of cytomegalovirus exposure and HLA in healthy donors. Sequencing was performed with immunoSEQ multiplex PCR; in TCRdb, only in-frame clones are kept and a portion is missing. The data contain 150,000 to 200,000 clones, roughly nine tenths of them singletons. The germline gives CDR1 MNHNY, CDR2 SVGAGI (reference sequence). Deletions cut 0 bases from V and 5 bases from J, with 13 bases between. The CDR3 extends over 15 amino acids. The TCR was taken from a woman aged 18 to 35 in good health and CMV-seropositive. Sequenced material: PBMCs. V gene TRBV6-6 combines with J gene TRBJ2-5; no clear D gene. The CDR3 loop reads CASSYSSEFGETQYF. For the CDR3, the DNA is TGTGCCAGCAGTTACTCGAGCGAATTCGGGGAGACCCAGTACTTC.